This T cell receptor (beta chain) is from a study of blood T cell repertoires in COVID-19. The assay was immunoSEQ multiplex PCR, and TCRdb's table has in-frame clones only and misses some. The data contain 150,000 to 200,000 clones, 78% of them singletons. J lost 4 bases, V lost 1 base, and 3 bases had no gene match. This CDR3 has 16 residues. Germline V gives CDR1 SGHTA, CDR2 FQGNSA. What was sequenced was PBMCs or T cells enriched from blood (not recorded which). The rearrangement links TRBV7-2 to TRBJ2-2; 10 nucleotides line up with TRBD1. The TCR was taken from a woman in her fifties or sixties who had recovered from COVID-19. The CDR3 coding sequence is TGTGCCAGCAGCTTAGGGGACAGGGGCTTCACCGGGGAGCTGTTTTTT. Its translation: CASSLGDRGFTGELFF.